Listed here is a single TCR beta chain. This sample was taken from a study of control samples from healthy donors and cancer patients. V was cut by 0 bases and J by 3 bases, with 15 bases left in between. The CDR3 runs 17 residues. Germline CDR1 and CDR2: LGHNA and YSLEER. Using immunoSEQ multiplex PCR, the repertoire was profiled, and TCRdb retains in-frame clones only, with some absent. The sample has 45,000 to 55,000 clones; about 93% are singletons. The rearrangement joins TRBV4-3 to TRBJ1-3, with a possible D match to TRBD1 (6 bases). The sequenced sample consisted of PBMCs. This clonotype was sampled from a woman aged 45-65 years with head and neck cancer. The CDR3 protein is CASSQDDRGGSGNTIYF. CDR3 sequence (DNA): TGCGCCAGCAGCCAAGATGATCGAGGGGGGAGTGGAAACACCATATATTTT.